This TCR beta chain was captured by sequencing in a study of T cell responses to AZD1222 COVID-19 vaccine. Findings and caveats of the study: A rise in Spike-specific TCR breadth and depth followed two AZD1222 doses. It should be noted that donors were predominantly white British and more often female, and clonal diversity was possibly underestimated. No repertoire was sampled before or during the peak T cell response, only after it.

Germline trimming cut 7 bases from V and 6 bases from J; bases unmatched to any gene: 5. This CDR3 spans 13 amino acids. Germline lookup yields CDR1 SNHLY and CDR2 FYNNEI. The table came from immunoSEQ multiplex PCR; TCRdb's copy has only in-frame clones and leaves some out. The repertoire holds about 150,000 clones, with 90% as singletons. Of note for this clone: Its antigen is not identified.

Pooled samples include second doses given at about 4 or 12 weeks. The gene calls are TRBV2 and TRBJ1-5; 8 bases are shared with TRBD1. This receptor was identified in an adult who received the AZD1222 COVID-19 vaccine. The sample was peripheral blood, taken 28 days after the second AZD1222 dose. Here the CDR3 DNA reads TGTGCCAGCAACGGACAGGGCGGTCAGCCCCAGCATTTT. This codes for CASNGQGGQPQHF.